Listed below are T cell receptor beta chains from one sample, sequenced in a study of blood T cell repertoires in COVID-19. Libraries were prepared by immunoSEQ multiplex PCR; TCRdb keeps only in-frame clonotypes and omits some of them. The profile shows some 70,000 clones, approximately 90% of them singletons. Sequenced: peripheral blood. These receptors all come from a woman at least 80 years old with active COVID-19. The CDR3 runs from the conserved cysteine through the conserved F or W. D genes are given only for firm matches. Not every row has a clone size; where given, it reads once, few, many or a size class.

>TRBJ2-1|TRBV5-1|NA|NA
CASSLFVAENNEQFF
TGCGCCAGCAGCTTGTTCGTGGCAGAAAACAATGAGCAGTTCTTC
>TRBJ2-1|TRBV10-3|NA|TRBD1
CAISSHRGQSYNEQFF
TGTGCCATCAGTTCCCACAGGGGGCAGTCCTACAATGAGCAGTTCTTC
>TRBJ1-2|TRBV28|NA|NA
CASSQDSRNYGYTF
TGTGCCAGCAGTCAGGACAGCCGTAACTATGGCTACACCTTC
>TRBJ2-5|TRBV7-2|NA|NA
CASSLNREGETQYF
TGTGCCAGCAGTTTAAACAGGGAGGGAGAGACCCAGTACTTC
>TRBJ2-1|TRBV13|few|TRBD2
CASSLGLAGVGNEQFF
TGTGCCAGCAGCTTAGGACTAGCGGGAGTAGGGAATGAGCAGTTCTTC
>TRBJ1-1|TRBV7-9|NA|NA
CASSESQGMNTEAFF
TGTGCCAGCAGCGAATCACAGGGCATGAACACTGAAGCTTTCTTT
>TRBJ1-2|TRBV30|NA|TRBD1
CAWGWGRGLYTF
TGTGCCTGGGGCTGGGGCAGGGGGCTCTACACCTTC
>TRBJ2-7|TRBV7-9|NA|TRBD2
CASSLSSGGKDF
TGTGCCAGCAGCTTGTCGAGCGGGGGAAAGGACTTC
>TRBJ1-1|TRBV11-3|NA|TRBD1
CASSPAGTGFTEAFF
TGTGCCAGCAGCCCTGCCGGGACAGGGTTCACTGAAGCTTTCTTT
>TRBJ2-3|TRBV20-1|NA|NA
CSAIESSTDTQYF
TGCAGTGCTATTGAGAGTTCAACAGATACGCAGTATTTT
>TRBJ1-6|TRBV7-9|few|NA
CASSAGDSPLHF
TGTGCCAGCAGCGCCGGGGATTCACCCCTCCACTTT
>TRBJ2-3|TRBV27|NA|NA
CASSLLGTASTDTQYF
TGTGCCAGCAGTTTACTAGGGACTGCTAGCACAGATACGCAGTATTTT
>TRBJ2-7|TRBV28|NA|TRBD2
CASSASGRYEQYF
TGTGCCAGCAGCGCCAGCGGGAGGTACGAGCAGTACTTC
>TRBJ2-5|TRBV28|NA|NA
CASRKQGRGISGETQYF
TGTGCCAGCAGAAAACAGGGAAGGGGGATTAGTGGGGAGACCCAGTACTTC
>TRBJ1-5|TRBV28|NA|NA
CASGGVVQPQHF
TGTGCCAGCGGTGGAGTGGTTCAGCCCCAGCATTTT
>TRBJ2-5|TRBV18|few|TRBD1
CASSPRTGGGQETQYF
TGTGCCAGCTCACCCCGGACAGGGGGTGGACAAGAGACCCAGTACTTC
>TRBJ1-2|TRBV12-3/TRBV12-4|NA|NA
CASSPGYGYTF
TGTGCCAGCAGTCCAGGCTATGGCTACACCTTC
>TRBJ1-2|TRBV5-4|NA|NA
CASSLAGGFTNYGYTF
TGTGCCAGCAGCTTGGCCGGGGGGTTTACTAACTATGGCTACACCTTC
>TRBJ2-1|TRBV28|NA|TRBD1
CASSSPGQGWNEQFF
TGTGCCAGCAGTTCGCCAGGACAGGGGTGGAATGAGCAGTTCTTC
>TRBJ2-5|TRBV19|NA|TRBD2
CASSIGGGETQYF
TGTGCCAGTAGTATAGGGGGAGGGGAGACCCAGTACTTC
>TRBJ1-6|TRBV19|NA|TRBD1
CASSDTGQGDSPLHF
TGTGCCAGTAGTGATACGGGACAGGGAGATTCACCCCTCCACTTT
>TRBJ2-3|TRBV11-2|once|NA
CASSFEGGRRADTQYF
TGTGCCAGCAGCTTTGAAGGTGGGAGGAGGGCAGATACGCAGTATTTT
>TRBJ2-1|TRBV20-1|NA|TRBD2
CSASGGAGRDNEQFF
TGCAGTGCTAGTGGAGGAGCGGGAAGAGACAATGAGCAGTTCTTC
>TRBJ2-3|TRBV11-3|NA|NA
CASSLSHPHSPDTQYF
TGTGCCAGCAGCTTAAGCCACCCCCACAGTCCAGATACGCAGTATTTT
>TRBJ1-2|TRBV19|NA|TRBD1
CASSIRRQGNYGYTF
TGTGCCAGTAGTATAAGGAGACAGGGCAACTATGGCTACACCTTC
>TRBJ2-1|TRBV28|NA|TRBD2
CASSDPRGRASYEQFF
TGTGCCAGCAGTGACCCTCGCGGGAGGGCCTCATATGAGCAGTTCTTC
>TRBJ2-7|TRBV10-3|NA|TRBD1
CAISPTGDEQYF
TGTGCCATCAGTCCCACAGGGGACGAGCAGTACTTC
>TRBJ2-2|TRBV2|NA|NA
CASSLTATGELFF
TGTGCCAGCAGTCTGACAGCTACCGGGGAGCTGTTTTTT
>TRBJ2-3|TRBV28|NA|TRBD1
CASSNQGAGTDTQYF
TGTGCCAGCAGTAACCAGGGGGCGGGCACAGATACGCAGTATTTT
>TRBJ2-6|TRBV9|once|NA
CASSGIQGGSGANVLTF
TGTGCCAGCAGTGGTATTCAGGGGGGCTCTGGGGCCAACGTCCTGACTTTC
>TRBJ1-2|TRBV6-6|NA|TRBD1
CASSRYRDRDGYTF
TGTGCCAGCAGCCGATACCGGGACAGGGATGGCTACACCTTC
>TRBJ2-7|TRBV27|NA|TRBD2
CASSYRTGGLAGRDYEQYF
TGTGCCAGCAGTTACCGGACAGGCGGACTAGCGGGACGAGATTACGAGCAGTACTTC
>TRBJ2-7|TRBV3-1/TRBV3-2|NA|TRBD2
CASSQGLAGDPHEQYF
TGTGCCAGCAGCCAAGGACTAGCGGGAGACCCCCACGAGCAGTACTTC
>TRBJ2-1|TRBV28|NA|TRBD2
CASTILAGGHEQFF
TGTGCCAGCACCATACTAGCGGGGGGCCATGAGCAGTTCTTC
>TRBJ2-1|TRBV19|NA|NA
CASSTQGTVHNEQFF
TGTGCCAGTAGTACCCAGGGGACCGTCCACAATGAGCAGTTCTTC
>TRBJ2-7|TRBV5-8|NA|TRBD1
CASSFLGTGRYEQYF
TGTGCCAGCAGCTTTTTAGGGACAGGGAGGTACGAGCAGTACTTC
>TRBJ2-7|TRBV7-2|few|NA
CASSAAGGGGYEQYF
TGTGCCAGCAGCGCCGCTGGGGGAGGGGGCTACGAGCAGTACTTC
>TRBJ1-5|TRBV19|once|TRBD1
CASSPTAGTGQNNQPQHF
TGTGCCAGTAGTCCGACAGCCGGGACGGGACAGAACAATCAGCCCCAGCATTTT
>TRBJ1-1|TRBV18|few|TRBD1
CATETGTLGGEAFF
TGTGCCACCGAGACAGGGACCCTTGGTGGAGAAGCTTTCTTT
>TRBJ2-1|TRBV7-3|NA|TRBD2
CASSLGLADNEQFF
TGTGCCAGCAGCTTGGGTCTAGCGGACAATGAGCAGTTCTTC
>TRBJ2-3|TRBV4-1|NA|TRBD2
CASSPRGSGRGTDTQYF
TGCGCCAGCAGCCCCCGGGGAAGCGGGAGGGGCACAGATACGCAGTATTTT
>TRBJ1-5|TRBV29-1|NA|TRBD1
CSVRQGEEQPQHF
TGCAGCGTCCGACAGGGTGAGGAACAGCCCCAGCATTTT
>TRBJ2-3|TRBV4-3|once|NA
CASSQSSGTSGGTQYF
TGCGCCAGCAGCCAATCCAGCGGGACCTCCGGGGGCACGCAGTATTTT
>TRBJ2-1|TRBV7-2|NA|NA
CASSLERRSYNEQFF
TGTGCCAGCAGCTTAGAGCGCCGCTCCTACAATGAGCAGTTCTTC
>TRBJ1-2|TRBV14|NA|NA
CASSPRIAQYGYTF
TGTGCCAGCAGCCCCAGGATCGCGCAATATGGCTACACCTTC
>TRBJ2-7|TRBV18|once|NA
CASSPANEDEQYF
TGTGCCAGCTCACCGGCGAACGAGGACGAGCAGTACTTC
>TRBJ2-1|TRBV7-2|NA|TRBD2
CASSLLGGRVPYNEQFF
TGTGCCAGCAGCTTATTGGGCGGGAGGGTCCCCTACAATGAGCAGTTCTTC
>TRBJ2-6|TRBV6-2/TRBV6-3|NA|TRBD2
CASSLETSGRSGANVLTF
TGTGCCAGCAGTTTAGAGACTAGCGGGAGGTCTGGGGCCAACGTCCTGACTTTC
>TRBJ2-6|TRBV24-1|NA|TRBD1
CATSDRTGSGANVLTF
TGTGCCACCAGTGACCGGACAGGCTCTGGGGCCAACGTCCTGACTTTC
>TRBJ1-2|TRBV25-1|NA|NA
CASSDLDSRGYTF
TGTGCCAGCAGTGACCTCGATTCGAGGGGCTACACCTTC
>TRBJ2-7|TRBV27|NA|NA
CASSLYRTFSYEQYF
TGTGCCAGCAGTCTTTATCGGACTTTCTCCTACGAGCAGTACTTC
>TRBJ2-2|TRBV27|NA|NA
CAIQGPGELFF
TGTGCCATCCAGGGCCCCGGGGAGCTGTTTTTT
>TRBJ2-1|TRBV9|NA|TRBD2
CASSGQLAGHNEQFF
TGTGCCAGCAGCGGCCAACTAGCGGGTCACAATGAGCAGTTCTTC
>TRBJ2-3|TRBV4-3|NA|NA
CASSLSGRTDTQYF
TGCGCCAGCAGCCTCAGCGGGCGCACAGATACGCAGTATTTT
>TRBJ2-2|TRBV27|NA|NA
CASSLRQGRTGELFF
TGTGCCAGCAGTTTACGGCAGGGCCGCACCGGGGAGCTGTTTTTT
>TRBJ2-1|TRBV9|NA|TRBD2
CASSVDRAGASPNEQFF
TGTGCCAGCAGCGTAGATAGAGCGGGAGCCTCCCCCAATGAGCAGTTCTTC